This TCR beta chain was observed in a study of blood T cells in healthy people across ages. Combining a sample-barcoded 5' primer with a J-beta primer mix, a second PCR ran for roughly 7 to 11 cycles. TCRdb recomputed calls from the 5' RACE reads with MiXCR, one row per CDR3 protein. The table records 850,000 to 1,100,000 distinct CDR3 sequences, roughly two fifths of them present only once. The sample comprised blood. This TCR was sampled from a man aged 18-30 years in good health.

The CDR3 DNA reads as TGTGCCAGCAGTGCGGACAGCCGAAATGAGCAGTTCTTC. As protein: CASSADSRNEQFF. The chain is built from TRBV12-3 or TRBV12-4 and TRBJ2-1, with a tentative D call TRBD1 (6 bases). V was pared by 5 bases and J by 7 bases, with 12 bases between. This CDR3 has 13 amino acids.